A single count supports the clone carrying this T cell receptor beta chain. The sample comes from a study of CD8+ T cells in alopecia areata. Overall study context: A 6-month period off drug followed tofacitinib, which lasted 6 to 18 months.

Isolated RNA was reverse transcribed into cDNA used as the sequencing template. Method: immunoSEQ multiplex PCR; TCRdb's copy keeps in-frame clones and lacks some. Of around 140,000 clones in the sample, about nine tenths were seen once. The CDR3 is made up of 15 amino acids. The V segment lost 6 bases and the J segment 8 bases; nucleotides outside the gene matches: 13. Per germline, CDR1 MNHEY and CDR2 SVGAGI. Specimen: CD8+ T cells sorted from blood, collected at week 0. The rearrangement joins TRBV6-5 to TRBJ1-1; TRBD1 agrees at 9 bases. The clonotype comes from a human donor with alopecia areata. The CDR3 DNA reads TGTGCCAGCAGCCTAACCATACAGGGGGCCGGAGAAGCTTTCTTT. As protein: CASSLTIQGAGEAFF.